The entry that follows covers one T cell receptor (beta chain) sequence. This clonotype was seen repeatedly, ten times or more. Its antigen remains unidentified. The record has no base qualities; no much larger clone is one base away. Library preparation used 5' RACE. TCRdb shows the sequencer as Illumina HiSeq 2500. The second PCR ran for about 6 to 12 cycles and used a J-beta primer mix along with a sample-barcoded 5' primer. A template-switch 5' adaptor carrying 12 random nucleotides introduced a unique molecular identifier onto each TCR beta cDNA molecule. Each sample yielded at least 2.5 million CDR3-containing paired-end reads. First-strand cDNA synthesis was performed from all RNA using the Mint cDNA synthesis kit, with priming by a TRBC-specific oligonucleotide. Following uracil-DNA glycosylase treatment, all cDNA underwent a first 18-cycle PCR with the universal primers M1SS and BC2_uni_R. The published analysis was carried out like this. For normalization, 1 million high-quality reads were randomly selected from each sample, with every read carrying a distinct molecular identifier. Instead of being binned into consensus sequences, reads with shared molecular identifiers were discarded. MiTCR, with a Q25 quality threshold and the strictest error-elimination algorithm, was used for CDR3 identification, clonotype clustering and error correction. A nonparametric unseen species model using Euler transformation provided a lower-bound estimate of total TCR beta diversity. TCRdb ran its own pipeline on the public reads, namely fastp trimming at Q25 and MiXCR clone calling, and kept in-frame beta chains. CDR3 protein sequences are deduplicated, and each keeps its most common genes and DNA. None of the V and J calls come from the authors' own analysis; TCRdb made them. The sample table shows around 670,000 distinct CDR3 sequences, and under 30% are seen once. The top ten clonotypes cover approximately 14% of the sample.

The sample is drawn from a study of blood T cells in healthy people across ages (dated by TCRdb to the mid-2010s). Regarding the complete study: In model experiments, template switching captured about one uniquely barcoded TCR beta cDNA molecule for every two T cells. To track age-related changes in TCR beta repertoire diversity, the study relied on deep sequencing normalized with unique cDNA molecular identifiers. The donors were divided into four age groups: young (average approximately 17 years), middle-aged (about 39), aged (approximately 62) and long-lived (82). To avoid experimental bias, donors of different ages were spread randomly across the sequencing lanes. The study analyzed two additional independent replicas of 1 million unique cDNA reads from the same blood draw for two donors, one aged 18 to 30 and one aged 80 or older.

The donors were about 40 Caucasian individuals from Russia, aged 6 to 90 years, who were systemically healthy. Roughly 11 milliliters of peripheral blood were drawn from each donor into EDTA-treated Vacutainer tubes. Ficoll-Paque density-gradient centrifugation was used to isolate PBMCs, with at least 6.5 million per sample. Total RNA was extracted from PBMCs with Trizol reagent, with at least 5.5 micrograms obtained per sample. The percentages of naive CD45RAhigh/CD27high T cells were determined by flow cytometry on a PBMC aliquot from every donor. Measured from the cysteine to the phenylalanine, the CDR3 is 14 residues long. The read is trimmed to its CDR3 DNA, 42 bases read in frame from base 1. V and J are truncated by 2 bases and 5 bases respectively, leaving an intervening sequence of 13 bases. CDR1 and CDR2 are drawn from the germline V gene: SGHRS, YFSETQ. Overall results and qualifications from the work: There was a strong correlation between observed TCR beta diversity and the percentage of naive T cells measured by flow cytometry. Observed TCR beta diversity per million T cells fell roughly linearly with age, and a significant reduction was already apparent by age about 36. The CMV infection status of donors was not known, potentially confounding age-related changes in expanded clonotypes. Compared with the aged group, the long-lived group had more naive CD4+ T cells, fewer expanded clones and increased TCR diversity, a pattern suggesting age selection. Estimates of total diversity based on one million sequenced T cells were considered lower bounds and underestimates. Conclusive comparison of naive and antigen-experienced compartments was prevented by the profiling of bulk unsorted PBMCs.

The sequencing input was blood. The chain links TRBV5-1 with TRBJ1-2; tentative D gene TRBD1, with 5 bases matching. This clonotype was sampled from a woman older than 75 in good health. The sequenced DNA is TGCGCCAGCAGCTTAACCAGGGACTCATATGGCTACACCTTC. Translated, it gives CASSLTRDSYGYTF.